These 26 T cell receptor beta chains were all obtained from the same sample, sequenced in a study of blood T cell repertoires in COVID-19. The data were produced by immunoSEQ multiplex PCR, yet TCRdb's version contains in-frame clones alone and is incomplete. Among 310,000 or so clones listed, nearly 90% were seen once. Sequencing was carried out using PBMCs or T cells enriched from blood (not recorded which). The receptors here all came from a woman between 18 and 29 years old with acute COVID-19.

The V gene is TRBV5-5, the J gene TRBJ1-3, with D hard to call. The CDR3 is 15 amino acids. CDR1 SGHKS and CDR2 YYEKEE come from the germline V gene (reference sequence). Trimming shortened V by 0 bases and J by 2 bases, and 9 bases separated the two germline ends. Written as DNA, the CDR3 is TGTGCCAGCAGCTTGGGAGTCAGGACTGGAAACACCATATATTTT. Encoded protein: CASSLGVRTGNTIYF.

The chain joins TRBV3-1 (or the pseudogene TRBV3-2) to TRBJ2-1, with 7 bases aligning to TRBD1. Trimming cost V 4 bases and J 5 bases; bases outside gene matches: 8. The CDR3 runs 15 residues. In germline, CDR1 is LGHDT, CDR2 YNNKEL (reference sequence). DNA of the CDR3: TGTGCCAGCAGCCCCGGGACAGCACTCAACAATGAGCAGTTCTTC. Translation gives CASSPGTALNNEQFF.

The chain recombines TRBV29-1 with TRBJ1-1, with TRBD1 identical over 8 bases. The CDR3 runs to 14 residues. CDR1 is SQVTM, CDR2 ANQGSEA, per germline. V was clipped by 6 bases and J by 5 bases; unmatched bases: 11. The CDR3 DNA reads as TGCAGCGTGGCGCGCAGGGGGCCCTCTACTGAAGCTTTCTTT. Its protein is CSVARRGPSTEAFF.

This clone appeared once. CDR3 DNA sequence: TGTGCCACCAGAAACAACTACGAGCAGTACTTC. Protein sequence: CATRNNYEQYF. V and J are TRBV19 and TRBJ2-7; no definite D call. The V gene's germline CDR1 is LNHDA and CDR2 SQIVND (reference sequence). The V end was cut by 10 bases, the J end by 3 bases, with 10 bases between. The CDR3 extends over 11 amino acids.

The CDR3 coding sequence is TGTGCCAGCAACTCCCCATCCTACGCCGGGTCCTACAATGAGCAGTTCTTC. Its translation is CASNSPSYAGSYNEQFF. The rearrangement links TRBV5-6 to TRBJ2-1; D not certain. Looked up from germline, CDR1 is SGHDT and CDR2 is YYEEEE. This CDR3 is 17 amino acids long. V gave up 6 bases and J gave up 1 base, with 20 bases separating them.

The CDR3 DNA follows: TGTGCCACCTCCCGGGACAGGGCCTACAATGAGCAGTTCTTC. This codes for CATSRDRAYNEQFF. This rearrangement joins TRBV19 to TRBJ2-1; TRBD1 agrees at 9 bases. The ends lost 10 bases at V and 2 bases at J; junction bases unmatched: 6. The germline V gene has CDR1 LNHDA and CDR2 SQIVND (reference sequence). The CDR3 has 14 residues.

Remarks on this clone: This same CDR3 is encoded by further DNA sequences in the sample. The rearrangement uses TRBV2 and TRBJ1-2, with 8 nucleotides matching TRBD1. In germline, CDR1 is SNHLY, CDR2 FYNNEI. The CDR3 runs 14 residues. J lost 4 bases, V lost 3 bases, and 4 bases had no gene match. CDR3: CASSEDRAPYGYTF. CDR3 sequence (DNA): TGTGCCAGCAGTGAGGACAGGGCACCCTATGGCTACACCTTC.

This clone showed up just a few times. This chain uses TRBV2 with TRBJ2-3; tentatively, D is TRBD2 (5 bases). The CDR3 is made up of 14 amino acids. The V gene's germline CDR1 is SNHLY and CDR2 FYNNEI. Trimming left V 6 bases short and J 5 bases short, with 15 bases between. Here the CDR3 DNA reads TGTGCCAGCAGCCGTCTGCGGGTGGGAGATACGCAGTATTTT. Translated: CASSRLRVGDTQYF. Full variable domain (rest looked up from reference TRBV2 and TRBJ2-3): EPEVTQTPSHQVTQMGQEVILRCVPISNHLYFYWYRQILGQKVEFLVSFYNNEISEKSEIFDDQFSVERPDGSNFTLKIRSTKLEDSAMYFCASSRLRVGDTQYFGPGTRLTVL.

The rearrangement uses TRBV18 and TRBJ2-7; 7 nucleotides match TRBD1. Germline values: CDR1 KGHSH, CDR2 LQKENI. Germline trimming cut 1 base from V and 4 bases from J; bases unmatched to any gene: 7. The length of the CDR3 is 15 residues. The CDR3 sequence: CASSPLVTGSYEQYF. In DNA, the CDR3 is TGTGCCAGCTCACCACTTGTGACAGGGTCATACGAGCAGTACTTC.

The chain employs TRBV7-2 and TRBJ2-3; 8 nucleotides agree with TRBD2. This CDR3 has 15 residues. Germline V gene lookup returns CDR1 SGHTA and CDR2 FQGNSA. With V trimmed by 1 base and J by 8 bases, 8 bases remained unmatched. CDR3 region: CASSLGGRPVVTQYF. The CDR3 DNA reads TGTGCCAGCAGCTTAGGCGGGAGGCCAGTCGTTACGCAGTATTTT.

The chain couples TRBV2 to TRBJ1-2; D remains unclear. CDR3 length: 13 amino acids. Per germline, CDR1 SNHLY and CDR2 FYNNEI. V lost 4 bases to trimming and J lost 5 bases, with 11 bases between them. The CDR3 region is CASSVGKKYGYTF. The CDR3 DNA reads TGTGCCAGCAGTGTTGGCAAGAAGTATGGCTACACCTTC.

This chain joins TRBV1 and TRBJ2-5; the D segment call TRBD2 is taken from the table without a DNA check. TRBV1 is noted as a pseudogene. CDR3 length equals 17 residues. CDR3 sequence reads: CASSQEGTSGYQETQYF. The CDR3 DNA follows: TGCGCCAGCAGCCAAGAGGGGACTAGCGGGTACCAAGAGACCCAGTACTTC.

J is TRBJ2-7 and V is TRBV10-2, with D hard to call. The germline V and J ends were trimmed by 10 bases and 7 bases, with 14 bases remaining between them. The CDR3 spans 11 residues. The germline V gene encodes CDR1 WSHSY and CDR2 SAAADI. The chain's CDR3 is CATRWNYEQYF. The CDR3, as DNA: TGCGCCACCCGGTGGAACTATGAGCAGTACTTC.

This clone is a singleton in its sample. V gene TRBV27 combines with J gene TRBJ1-2; 12 bases line up with TRBD1. Germline values: CDR1 MNHEY, CDR2 SMNVEV (reference sequence). Germline trimming cut 6 bases from V and 5 bases from J; bases unmatched to any gene: 22. The CDR3 spans 20 residues. CDR3 DNA sequence: TGTGCCAGCAGGAACTTTTTGGGACAGGGGGCACTAAGCGGGTTATATGGCTACACCTTC. Protein product: CASRNFLGQGALSGLYGYTF.

The chain combines TRBV5-1 with TRBJ2-3; D is possibly TRBD1 (5 bases). V was trimmed by 5 bases and J by 2 bases, leaving 15 bases between them. The V gene's germline CDR1 is SGHRS and CDR2 YFSETQ. The CDR3 totals 15 residues. The CDR3 sequence: CASSRWGSVTDTQYF. DNA of the CDR3: TGCGCCAGCAGTCGTTGGGGCAGCGTCACAGATACGCAGTATTTT.

This clone occurred a few times. The rearrangement links TRBV5-1 to TRBJ2-1; 9 bases agree with TRBD2. Germline V gene lookup returns CDR1 SGHRS and CDR2 YFSETQ. The CDR3 length is 15 residues. V shed 0 bases and J 4 bases; nucleotides not matched to a gene: 2. Written as DNA, the CDR3 is TGCGCCAGCAGCTTGGGCGGGAGGGGTTACAATGAGCAGTTCTTC. Translating gives CASSLGGRGYNEQFF.

The V and J genes are TRBV5-1 and TRBJ1-1, with D unresolved. V lost 4 bases to trimming and J lost 3 bases, with 10 bases between them. This CDR3 is built from 13 residues. Germline assignment: CDR1 SGHRS and CDR2 YFSETQ. The CDR3 nucleotides read TGCGCCAGCAGCCTGCCACGAGACACTGAAGCTTTCTTT. This encodes CASSLPRDTEAFF.

The J gene is TRBJ2-3, the V gene TRBV6-5; 9 bases are a match to TRBD2. Germline trimming cut 0 bases from V and 5 bases from J; bases unmatched to any gene: 6. The germline gives CDR1 MNHEY, CDR2 SVGAGI. This CDR3 is 16 amino acids long. CDR3 DNA sequence: TGTGCCAGCAGTTACTCGGCGGGAGGGGCGGGAGATACGCAGTATTTT. Amino acid sequence: CASSYSAGGAGDTQYF.

The chain uses TRBV6-4 and TRBJ2-5; 9 nucleotides match TRBD2. The junction had 10 bases not matched to a gene; V was cut back by 8 bases and J by 3 bases. The CDR3 contains 15 residues. Per germline, CDR1 MRHNA and CDR2 SNTAGT. CDR3 amino acids: CASSPRAGGEETQYF. DNA for the CDR3: TGTGCCAGCTCACCGAGAGCGGGAGGAGAAGAGACCCAGTACTTC.

The chain combines TRBV11-2 with TRBJ2-2, with 8 bases fitting TRBD2. The CDR3 is 16 residues long. The V segment lost 5 bases and the J segment 0 bases; nucleotides outside the gene matches: 5. Germline lookup yields CDR1 SGHAT and CDR2 FQNNGV. As DNA, the CDR3 is TGTGCCAGCAGCAAGAGCGGGAGCGCGAACACCGGGGAGCTGTTTTTT. Protein: CASSKSGSANTGELFF.

This rearrangement joins TRBV2 to TRBJ2-5; the match to TRBD2 covers 13 bases. The J segment lost 0 bases and the V segment lost 1 base, leaving 8 bases of the junction unmatched. CDR3 length equals 19 residues. Per germline, CDR1 SNHLY and CDR2 FYNNEI. The CDR3 here is CASSEVGLAGKEYQETQYF. In DNA form, the CDR3 reads TGTGCCAGCAGTGAAGTGGGACTAGCGGGGAAAGAGTACCAAGAGACCCAGTACTTC.

This chain uses TRBV5-1 with TRBJ2-7; D is uncertain. The CDR3 totals 14 residues. With 3 bases removed from V and 5 bases from J, the gap between germline ends came to 15 bases. Germline lookup yields CDR1 SGHRS and CDR2 YFSETQ. CDR3 nucleotide sequence: TGCGCCAGCAGCTCGGGTCCTCCAAAAAACGAGCAGTACTTC. Its translation is CASSSGPPKNEQYF. Complete variable domain (other parts from reference TRBV5-1 and TRBJ2-7): KAGVTQTPRYLIKTRGQQVTLSCSPISGHRSVSWYQQTPGQGLQFLFEYFSETQRNKGNFPGRFSGRQFSNSRSEMNVSTLELGDSALYLCASSSGPPKNEQYFGPGTRLTVT.

V gene TRBV7-3 combines with J gene TRBJ2-3; 8 bases fit TRBD2. The germline gives CDR1 SGHTA, CDR2 FQGTGA. V dropped 5 bases and J dropped 2; count of bases not matched to a gene: 6. CDR3 length: 15 residues. The CDR3: CASSPLAGITDTQYF. Here the CDR3 DNA reads TGTGCCAGCAGCCCATTAGCGGGGATCACAGATACGCAGTATTTT.

The V and J genes are TRBV4-1 and TRBJ1-6; no reliable D call. CDR1 is MGHRA and CDR2 is YSYEKL in the germline V gene. The ends were cut back, 0 bases at V and 12 bases at J, with 15 bases in the middle. This CDR3 has 15 residues. The CDR3 reads CASSQDRIQRRPLHF. In DNA, the CDR3 is TGCGCCAGCAGCCAAGATCGGATCCAGAGGCGACCCCTCCACTTT.

The rearrangement uses TRBV28 and TRBJ1-5; the D is unclear. The CDR3 length is 12 residues. V dropped 7 bases and J dropped 9 bases, with 13 bases sitting between them. Germline V gene lookup returns CDR1 MDHEN and CDR2 SYDVKM. The CDR3 sequence is CASKVSTLPQHF. Here the CDR3 DNA reads TGTGCCAGCAAAGTTTCCACTCTGCCCCAGCATTTT.

The V gene is TRBV4-1, the J gene TRBJ1-1; TRBD1 agrees at 8 bases. The CDR3 spans 14 residues. The V segment lost 0 bases and the J segment 7 bases; nucleotides outside the gene matches: 4. Germline loops: CDR1 MGHRA, CDR2 YSYEKL. In DNA, the CDR3 is TGCGCCAGCAGCCAAGATTGGGACAGGCTTGAAGCTTTCTTT. Amino acids: CASSQDWDRLEAFF.